A selection of T cell receptor beta chains follows, all from one sample in a study of beta chain features in type 1 diabetes. Sequencing used immunoSEQ multiplex PCR; TCRdb keeps in-frame clones, though not all of them. The table has under 900,000 clones, around a sixth seen once. The sequenced sample was naive CD4+ T cells from blood. These receptors all stem from a young woman in good health. The CDR3 runs from the conserved cysteine through the conserved F or W. Each record gives: V gene, clone size, J gene, D gene, CDR3 DNA, CDR3 protein. A D gene is named only where the DNA matches it firmly. For some rows the clone size is stated as once, few or many, or as a class when expanded; others skip it.

TRBV9	few	TRBJ2-1	TRBD2	TGTGCCAGCAGCGTAGAACTAGCGGGCACTGTCTCCTACAATGAGCAGTTCTTC	CASSVELAGTVSYNEQFF
TRBV7-3	few	TRBJ2-7	NA	TGTGCCAGCAGCTTAATGGCAGGAAATTACGAGCAGTACTTC	CASSLMAGNYEQYF
TRBV11-1	NA	TRBJ2-3	NA	TGTGCCAGCAGCTCCAGGACCACACCCACAGATACGCAGTATTTT	CASSSRTTPTDTQYF
TRBV19	NA	TRBJ1-2	NA	TGTGCCAGTAGTATAGAGGGGTCCTATGGCTACACCTTC	CASSIEGSYGYTF
TRBV7-9	NA	TRBJ1-2	TRBD1	TGTGCCAGCAGCCGGCTAGGACAGGAGTATGGCTACACCTTC	CASSRLGQEYGYTF
TRBV10-2	NA	TRBJ1-6	TRBD1	TGCGCCAGCAGTGCACAGGGGAATAATTCACCCCTCCACTTT	CASSAQGNNSPLHF
TRBV7-9	few	TRBJ1-4	NA	TGTGCCAGCAGCTCGAGCTCGAGGAAACTGTTTTTT	CASSSSSRKLFF
TRBV5-6	few	TRBJ1-3	NA	TGTGCCAGCAGCCAACGACACTCTGGAAACACCATATATTTT	CASSQRHSGNTIYF
TRBV28	NA	TRBJ1-1	TRBD1	TGTGCCAGCAGGGGACAGGGGGCCTCTGAAGCTTTCTTT	CASRGQGASEAFF
TRBV9	few	TRBJ2-7	TRBD2	TGTGCCAGCAGTAGGGACTACATTTCCTACGAGCAGTACTTC	CASSRDYISYEQYF
TRBV5-6	few	TRBJ1-2	TRBD1	TGTGCCAGCAGTGTTGGACAGGTCTTTGAGCGTGGCTACACCTTC	CASSVGQVFERGYTF
TRBV7-9	NA	TRBJ1-1	NA	TGTGCCAGCAGCCTTTTGACGGGTTACACTGAAGCTTTCTTT	CASSLLTGYTEAFF
TRBV27	few	TRBJ2-7	NA	TGTGCCAGCAGTTATCGTGTTAGCGATTACTACGAGCAGTACTTC	CASSYRVSDYYEQYF
TRBV18	few	TRBJ2-1	TRBD2	TGTGCCAGCTCACCTCCCGAGGGACTAGCTGGGGCCGGGGAGCAGTTCTTC	CASSPPEGLAGAGEQFF
TRBV11-2	few	TRBJ2-7	NA	TGTGCCAGCAGCTTATCAGTTGACAGGCTCTACGAGCAGTACTTC	CASSLSVDRLYEQYF
TRBV5-1	few	TRBJ2-5	NA	TGCGCCAGCAGCTTGGGAGGGTACCAAGAGACCCAGTACTTC	CASSLGGYQETQYF
TRBV7-9	NA	TRBJ2-2	NA	TGTGCCAGCAGCTTATTGCAGGGCGCCGGGGAGCTGTTTTTT	CASSLLQGAGELFF
TRBV4-3	few	TRBJ2-7	NA	TGCGCCAGCAGCCAAGGGGAAGGGCCGCAGTACTTC	CASSQGEGPQYF
TRBV7-2	NA	TRBJ2-7	NA	TGTGCCAGCACCCCGACCGCCGGCCTTTACGAGCAGTACTTC	CASTPTAGLYEQYF
TRBV7-9	few	TRBJ2-1	NA	TGTGCCAGCAGCCTCAGCGGACGCTCCTACAATGAGCAGTTCTTC	CASSLSGRSYNEQFF
TRBV4-3	few	TRBJ1-2	NA	TGCGCCAGCAGCCAAGATACCCGACAGTTTAGGGGATATGGCTACACCTTC	CASSQDTRQFRGYGYTF
TRBV5-4	NA	TRBJ2-1	NA	TGTGCCAGCAGCCCCCTTTACGGTGAGCAGTTCTTC	CASSPLYGEQFF
TRBV7-8	NA	TRBJ2-3	NA	TGTGCCAGCAGCTTAGTACGGGACCGCACAGATACGCAGTATTTT	CASSLVRDRTDTQYF
TRBV29-1	NA	TRBJ2-5	NA	TGCAGCGTTAGGGGACTTACTATCTGGGGGAACCTAGAGACCCAGTACTTC	CSVRGLTIWGNLETQYF
TRBV5-1	NA	TRBJ2-6	NA	TGCGCCAGCAGCTTGGACGGGACTCAAGTCAGGGGCTCTGGGGCCAACGTCCTGACTTTC	CASSLDGTQVRGSGANVLTF
TRBV7-2	NA	TRBJ2-1	TRBD2	TGTGCCAGCAGCTCCGGACTAGCGGCAACTGAGCAGTTCTTC	CASSSGLAATEQFF
TRBV5-1	NA	TRBJ1-2	NA	TGCGCCAGCAGCTTACCCGGGACCGCCGACTATGGCTACACCTTC	CASSLPGTADYGYTF